The source of this T cell receptor beta chain is a study of molecular identifiers for immune sequencing clone quantification. The germline gives CDR1 MNHEY, CDR2 SVGAGI. The CDR3 is made up of 13 amino acids. A single record per CDR3 protein comes from TCRdb applying MiXCR to the PCR reads. The table includes some 650,000 distinct CDR3 sequences, less than 20% detected once. Study-level findings and limits: Naive cells had under 1% of molecules in clones above 20 RNA copies, effectors over 97%.

Sorted cells numbering about 20,000 to 1,000,000, with 10%, 30% or 50% RNA, yielded the naive CD8 libraries. This clonotype has a single count. What it binds is unknown. A junction end diverges from the germline sequence, so it may reflect a read error. This receptor was identified in a human donor in good health. Some libraries in this study had Jurkat cell RNA spiked in. The sample was naive CD8+ T cells from blood, with Jurkat cell RNA spiked in. The subset denotes: FACS-sorted CD8+CD4-CCR7+CD45RA+ naive T cells. The chain couples TRBV6-5 to TRBJ1-2, with TRBD1 identical over 7 bases. The CDR3 region has the DNA TGTGCCAGCGGTTACAGGCAGGGGGATGGCTACACCTTC. Translating gives CASGYRQGDGYTF.